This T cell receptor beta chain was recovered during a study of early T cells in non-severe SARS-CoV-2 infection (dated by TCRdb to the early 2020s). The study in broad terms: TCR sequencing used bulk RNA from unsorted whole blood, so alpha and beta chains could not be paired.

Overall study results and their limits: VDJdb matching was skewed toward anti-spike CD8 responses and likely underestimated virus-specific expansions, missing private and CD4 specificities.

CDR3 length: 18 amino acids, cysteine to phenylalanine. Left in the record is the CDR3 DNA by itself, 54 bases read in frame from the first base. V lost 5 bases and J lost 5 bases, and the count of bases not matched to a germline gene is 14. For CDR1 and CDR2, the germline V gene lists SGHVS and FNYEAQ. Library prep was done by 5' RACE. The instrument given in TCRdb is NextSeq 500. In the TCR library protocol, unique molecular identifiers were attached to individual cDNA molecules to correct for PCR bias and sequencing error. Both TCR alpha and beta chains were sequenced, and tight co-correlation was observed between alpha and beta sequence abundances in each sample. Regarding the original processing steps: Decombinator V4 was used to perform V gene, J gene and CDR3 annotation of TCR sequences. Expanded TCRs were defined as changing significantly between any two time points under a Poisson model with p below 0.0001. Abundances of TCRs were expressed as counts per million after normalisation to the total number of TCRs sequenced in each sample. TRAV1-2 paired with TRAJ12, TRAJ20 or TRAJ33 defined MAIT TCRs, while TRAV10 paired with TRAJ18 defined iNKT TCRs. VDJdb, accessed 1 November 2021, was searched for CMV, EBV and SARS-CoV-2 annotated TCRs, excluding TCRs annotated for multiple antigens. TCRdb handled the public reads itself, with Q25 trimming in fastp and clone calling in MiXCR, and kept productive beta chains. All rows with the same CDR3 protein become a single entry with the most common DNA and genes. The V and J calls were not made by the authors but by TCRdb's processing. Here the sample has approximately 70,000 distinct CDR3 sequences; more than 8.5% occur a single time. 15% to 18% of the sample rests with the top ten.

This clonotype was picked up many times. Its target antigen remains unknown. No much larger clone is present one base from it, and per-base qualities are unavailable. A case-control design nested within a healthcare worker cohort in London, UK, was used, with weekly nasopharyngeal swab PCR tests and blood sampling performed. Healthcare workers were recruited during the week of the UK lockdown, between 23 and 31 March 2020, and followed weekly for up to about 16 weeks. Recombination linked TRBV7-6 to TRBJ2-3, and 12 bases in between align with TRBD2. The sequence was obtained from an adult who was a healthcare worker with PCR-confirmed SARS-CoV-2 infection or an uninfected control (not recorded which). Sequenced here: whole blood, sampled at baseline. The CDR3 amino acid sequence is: CASSPPSLAGGRGDTQYF. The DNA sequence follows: TGTGCCAGCAGCCCCCCCTCGCTAGCGGGAGGGAGGGGAGATACGCAGTATTTT. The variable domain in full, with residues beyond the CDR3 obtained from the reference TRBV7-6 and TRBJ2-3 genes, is GAGVSQSPRYKVTKRGQDVALRCDPISGHVSLYWYRQALGQGPEFLTYFNYEAQQDKSGLPNDRFSAERPEGSISTLTIQRTEQRDSAMYRCASSPPSLAGGRGDTQYFGPGTRLTVL.